These 6 T cell receptor beta chains originate from one sample sequenced in a study of T cell changes during pregnancy in multiple sclerosis. Using immunoSEQ multiplex PCR, the repertoire was profiled, and TCRdb retains in-frame clones only, with some absent. The sample yields some 80,000 clones, over 90% seen once. Sequencing was performed on peripheral blood, taken in the second trimester of pregnancy. These receptors all come from a female donor with multiple sclerosis, enrolled in a pregnancy study.

V gene TRBV11-2 combines with J gene TRBJ2-7; 7 positions agree with TRBD1. The germline gives CDR1 SGHAT, CDR2 FQNNGV. Unmatched junction bases numbered 11, after V lost 6 bases and J lost 0 bases. The CDR3 is 16 amino acids. The CDR3 bases are TGTGCCAGCAGATCTCCCGGGACAGTATACTCCTACGAGCAGTACTTC. It yields the protein CASRSPGTVYSYEQYF.

The chain has TRBV19 and TRBJ2-5; 8 bases are shared with TRBD2. Trimming took 3 bases from V and 4 from J; bases not matched to a gene: 4. CDR1 LNHDA and CDR2 SQIVND come from the germline V gene (reference sequence). The CDR3 loop spans 14 amino acids. The CDR3 DNA sequence: TGTGCCAGTAGTATGGGACTAGGGGGAGAGACCCAGTACTTC. Translated: CASSMGLGGETQYF.

The CDR3 DNA reads as TGCGCCAGCAGCCAAAGAGGCGAGCAGTACTTC. Translating it yields CASSQRGEQYF. The chain has TRBV4-1 and TRBJ2-7; D is undetermined. V lost 2 bases and J 6 bases, leaving 5 bases between the germline ends. Germline lookup yields CDR1 MGHRA and CDR2 YSYEKL. The CDR3 is 11 amino acids.

The rearrangement joins TRBV5-1 to TRBJ2-5, with TRBD1 as a possible D gene (6 bases). Trimming stripped 4 bases from V and 1 base from J, with 17 bases between. The V gene's germline CDR1 is SGHRS and CDR2 YFSETQ. The CDR3 has 16 residues. CDR3 amino acids: CASSAMGPDSQETQYF. The CDR3 nucleotides read TGCGCCAGCAGCGCCATGGGTCCGGACAGCCAAGAGACCCAGTACTTC.

This chain connects TRBV19 to TRBJ1-1; TRBD1 aligns across 9 bases. The CDR3 spans 17 residues. Germline lookup yields CDR1 LNHDA and CDR2 SQIVND (reference sequence). After removal of 3 bases from V and 0 bases from J, the junction contained 8 bases not matched to a gene. The CDR3: CASSILDRGQMNTEAFF. The CDR3 coding sequence is TGTGCCAGTAGTATTTTGGACAGGGGTCAGATGAACACTGAAGCTTTCTTT.

The V and J genes are TRBV30 and TRBJ2-1; D is perhaps TRBD1 (5 bases). CDR3 length equals 15 residues. Germline values: CDR1 GTSNPN, CDR2 SVGIG (reference sequence). Trimming took 1 base from V and 0 from J, leaving 10 bases between them. CDR3 in amino acids: CAWSGQKSSYNEQFF. In DNA form, the CDR3 reads TGTGCCTGGAGTGGACAGAAGAGCTCCTACAATGAGCAGTTCTTC.